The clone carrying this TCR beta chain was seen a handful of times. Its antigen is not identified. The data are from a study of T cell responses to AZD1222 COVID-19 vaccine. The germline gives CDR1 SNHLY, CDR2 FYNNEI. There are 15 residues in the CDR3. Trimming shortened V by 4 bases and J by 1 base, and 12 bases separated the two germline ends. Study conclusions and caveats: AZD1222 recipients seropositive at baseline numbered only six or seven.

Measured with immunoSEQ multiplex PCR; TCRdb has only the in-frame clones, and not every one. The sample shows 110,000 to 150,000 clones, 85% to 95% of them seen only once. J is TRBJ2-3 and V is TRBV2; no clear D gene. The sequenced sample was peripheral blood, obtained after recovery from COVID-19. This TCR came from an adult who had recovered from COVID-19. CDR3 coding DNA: TGTGCCAGCAGTGTATATCCTGGGGGCACAGATACGCAGTATTTT. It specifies CASSVYPGGTDTQYF.